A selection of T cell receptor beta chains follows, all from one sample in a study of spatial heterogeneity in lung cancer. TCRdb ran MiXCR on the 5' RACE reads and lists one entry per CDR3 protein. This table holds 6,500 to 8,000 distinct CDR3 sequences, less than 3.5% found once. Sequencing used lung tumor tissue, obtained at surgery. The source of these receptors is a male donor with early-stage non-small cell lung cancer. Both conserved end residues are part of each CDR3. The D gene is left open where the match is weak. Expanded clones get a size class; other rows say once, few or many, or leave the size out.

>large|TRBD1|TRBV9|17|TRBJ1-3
CASSIGQGRNSGNTIYF
TGTGCCAGCAGCATCGGACAGGGCCGGAACTCTGGAAACACCATATATTTT
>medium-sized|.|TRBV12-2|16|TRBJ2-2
CASRRRGQGNTGELFF
TGTGCAAGTCGCCGCCGGGGACAGGGGAACACCGGGGAGCTGTTTTTT
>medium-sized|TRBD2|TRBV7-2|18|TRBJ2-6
CASSLAGGKLSGANVLTF
TGTGCCAGCAGCTTAGCGGGGGGGAAACTCTCTGGGGCCAACGTCCTGACTTTC
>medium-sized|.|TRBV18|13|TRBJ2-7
CASSSHYCYEQYF
TGTGCCAGCTCAAGTCACTACTGCTACGAGCAGTACTTC
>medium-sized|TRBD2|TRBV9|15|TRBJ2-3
CASSVSGSWTDTQYF
TGTGCCAGCAGCGTTAGCGGGAGTTGGACAGATACGCAGTATTTT
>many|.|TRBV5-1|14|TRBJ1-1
CASSLGTRNTEAFF
TGCGCCAGCAGCTTGGGGACCCGTAACACTGAAGCTTTCTTT
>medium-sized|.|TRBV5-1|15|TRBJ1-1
CASSSTKGGLAEAFF
TGCGCCAGCAGCTCTACGAAGGGTGGGTTAGCTGAAGCTTTCTTT
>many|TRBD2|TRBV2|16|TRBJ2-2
CASSLLANANTGELFF
TGTGCCAGCAGCTTACTAGCGAACGCGAACACCGGGGAGCTGTTTTTT
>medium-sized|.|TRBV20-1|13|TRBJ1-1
CSAESGWDTEAFF
TGCAGTGCAGAGAGCGGCTGGGACACTGAAGCTTTCTTT
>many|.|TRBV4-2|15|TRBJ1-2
CASSQDSGQPYGYTF
TGTGCCAGCAGCCAAGATTCTGGGCAGCCCTATGGCTACACCTTC
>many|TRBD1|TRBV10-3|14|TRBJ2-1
CAIKRTGGLGEQFF
TGTGCCATCAAAAGGACAGGGGGCCTGGGTGAGCAGTTCTTC
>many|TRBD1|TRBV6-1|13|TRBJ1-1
CASSRQGGTEAFF
TGTGCCAGCAGTCGACAGGGGGGGACTGAAGCTTTCTTT
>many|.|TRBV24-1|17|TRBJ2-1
CATSDPTGAGSYNEQFF
TGTGCCACCAGTGATCCAACAGGGGCGGGATCCTACAATGAGCAGTTCTTC
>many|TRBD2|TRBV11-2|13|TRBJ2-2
CAPLTSFTGELFF
TGTGCCCCCTTGACTAGCTTCACCGGGGAGCTGTTTTTT
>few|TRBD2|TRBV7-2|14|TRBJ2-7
CASSFGRAGGEQYF
TGTGCCAGCAGCTTCGGACGAGCGGGAGGGGAGCAGTACTTC
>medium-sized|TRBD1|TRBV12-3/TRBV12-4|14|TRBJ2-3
CASSLWTGTDTQYF
TGTGCCAGCAGTTTGTGGACAGGGACAGATACGCAGTATTTT
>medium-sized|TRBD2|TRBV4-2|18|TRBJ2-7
CASSLGLVRSGGGLEQYF
TGTGCCAGCAGCCTTGGACTAGTCAGATCGGGGGGGGGTCTCGAGCAGTACTTC
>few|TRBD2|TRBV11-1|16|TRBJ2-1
CASSLALAGGWNEQFF
TGTGCCAGCAGCTTAGCTCTAGCGGGAGGGTGGAATGAGCAGTTCTTC
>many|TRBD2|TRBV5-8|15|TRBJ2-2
CASSFGLAGTGELFF
TGTGCCAGCAGCTTCGGACTAGCGGGCACCGGGGAGCTGTTTTTT
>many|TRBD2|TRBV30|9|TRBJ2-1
CAAGLAKFF
TGTGCCGCCGGACTAGCGAAGTTCTTC
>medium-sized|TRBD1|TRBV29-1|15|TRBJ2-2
CSVENRDRGFGELFF
TGCAGCGTTGAGAATCGGGACAGGGGTTTCGGGGAGCTGTTTTTT
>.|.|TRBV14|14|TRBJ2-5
CASSQVSAAGTQYF
TGTGCCAGCAGCCAAGTGTCAGCCGCGGGGACCCAGTACTTC
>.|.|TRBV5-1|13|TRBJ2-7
CASSEGFSYEQYF
TGCGCCAGCAGCGAGGGATTCTCCTACGAGCAGTACTTC
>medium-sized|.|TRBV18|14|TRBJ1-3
CASSLRQDGNTIYF
TGTGCCAGCTCACTGAGACAGGATGGAAACACCATATATTTT
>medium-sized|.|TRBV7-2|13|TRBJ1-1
CASSPHGNTEAFF
TGTGCCAGCAGCCCACACGGAAACACTGAAGCTTTCTTT
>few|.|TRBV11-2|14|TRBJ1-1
CASSLGAGGGETFF
TGTGCCAGCAGCTTAGGAGCGGGGGGGGGCGAAACTTTCTTT
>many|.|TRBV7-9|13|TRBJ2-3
CASSSPYTDTQYF
TGTGCCAGCAGCTCCCCTTACACAGATACGCAGTATTTT
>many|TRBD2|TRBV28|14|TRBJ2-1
CASSRLAVYNEQFF
TGTGCCAGCAGTCGACTAGCGGTCTACAATGAGCAGTTCTTC
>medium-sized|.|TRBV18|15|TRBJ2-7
CASSPGEDATRVQYF
TGTGCCAGCTCACCGGGGGAGGACGCCACCCGGGTGCAGTACTTC
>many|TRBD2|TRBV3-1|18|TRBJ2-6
CASSQGLAGGSGANVLTF
TGTGCCAGCAGCCAAGGACTAGCGGGAGGATCTGGGGCCAACGTCCTGACTTTC
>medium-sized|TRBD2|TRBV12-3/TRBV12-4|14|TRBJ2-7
CASSSTSGTYEQYF
TGTGCCAGCAGTTCGACTAGCGGGACATACGAGCAGTACTTC
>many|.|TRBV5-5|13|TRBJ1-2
CASSLKGSYGYTF
TGTGCCAGCAGCTTGAAGGGGAGCTATGGCTACACCTTC
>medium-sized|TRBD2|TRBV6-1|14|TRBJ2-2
CASTLAGENGELFF
TGTGCCAGCACCCTAGCGGGAGAAAACGGGGAGCTGTTTTTT
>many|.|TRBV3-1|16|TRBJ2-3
CASSQVRGDATDTQYF
TGTGCCAGCAGCCAGGTTAGGGGAGATGCCACAGATACGCAGTATTTT
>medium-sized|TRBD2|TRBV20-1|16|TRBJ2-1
CSASTSLGGRDNEQFF
TGCAGTGCTAGCACGTCTCTTGGCGGGAGGGACAATGAGCAGTTCTTC
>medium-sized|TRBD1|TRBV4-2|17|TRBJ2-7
CASSQDSTGTGDYEQYF
TGTGCCAGCAGCCAAGACTCCACCGGGACAGGGGACTACGAGCAGTACTTC
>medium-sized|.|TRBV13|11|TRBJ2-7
CASSTSYEQYF
TGTGCCAGCAGCACCTCCTACGAGCAGTACTTC
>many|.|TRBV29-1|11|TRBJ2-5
CSVGGEETQYF
TGCAGCGTTGGGGGGGAAGAGACCCAGTACTTC
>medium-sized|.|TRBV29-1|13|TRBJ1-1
CSAHLQEPREAFF
TGCAGCGCCCACCTCCAGGAGCCTAGGGAAGCTTTCTTT
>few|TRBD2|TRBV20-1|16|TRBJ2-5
CSARGLAGEYQETQYF
TGCAGTGCTAGAGGCCTAGCGGGCGAGTACCAAGAGACCCAGTACTTC
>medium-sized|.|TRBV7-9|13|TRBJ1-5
CASSAGGNQPQHF
TGTGCCAGCAGCGCAGGGGGCAATCAGCCCCAGCATTTT
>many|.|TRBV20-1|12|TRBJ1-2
CSVTEGAYGYTF
TGCAGTGTCACAGAGGGTGCATATGGCTACACCTTC
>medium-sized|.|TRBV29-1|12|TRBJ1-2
CSAAFRGGGYTF
TGCAGCGCAGCATTCAGGGGAGGTGGCTACACCTTC
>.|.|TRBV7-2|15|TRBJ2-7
CASSLRGGPTYEQYF
TGTGCCAGCAGCTTAAGGGGAGGCCCAACCTACGAGCAGTACTTC
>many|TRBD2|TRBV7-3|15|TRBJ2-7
CASSSPTSGSYEQYF
TGTGCCAGCAGCTCACCGACTAGCGGGAGCTACGAGCAGTACTTC
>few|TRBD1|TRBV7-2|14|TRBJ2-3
CASSGTGGTDTQYF
TGTGCCAGCAGCGGGACAGGGGGCACAGATACGCAGTATTTT
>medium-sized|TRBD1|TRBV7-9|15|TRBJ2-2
CASSSGTGGTGELFF
TGTGCCAGCAGCTCCGGGACAGGTGGGACCGGGGAGCTGTTTTTT
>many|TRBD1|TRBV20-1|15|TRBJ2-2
CSASTGTANTGELFF
TGCAGTGCTAGCACCGGGACAGCTAACACCGGGGAGCTGTTTTTT
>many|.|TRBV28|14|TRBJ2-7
CASSSTQTRYEQYF
TGTGCCAGCAGTTCCACCCAGACCCGCTACGAGCAGTACTTC
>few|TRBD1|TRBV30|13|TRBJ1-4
CAWSRTGNEKLFF
TGTGCCTGGAGTCGGACAGGGAATGAAAAACTGTTTTTT
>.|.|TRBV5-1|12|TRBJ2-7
CASSPDSYEQYF
TGCGCCAGCAGCCCGGACAGCTACGAGCAGTACTTC
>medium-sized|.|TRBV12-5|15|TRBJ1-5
CASGLEGQVGQPQHF
TGTGCTAGTGGTTTGGAGGGGCAGGTAGGGCAGCCCCAGCATTTT
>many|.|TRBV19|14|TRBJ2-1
CASSIELDRNEQFF
TGTGCCAGTAGTATAGAACTAGACCGCAATGAGCAGTTCTTC
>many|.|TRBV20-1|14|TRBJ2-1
CSARVGGSGVEQFF
TGCAGTGCTAGAGTGGGGGGAAGTGGGGTTGAGCAGTTCTTC
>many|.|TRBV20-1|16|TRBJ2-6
CSARDAGKGGANVLTF
TGCAGTGCTAGAGATGCGGGAAAAGGTGGGGCCAACGTCCTGACTTTC
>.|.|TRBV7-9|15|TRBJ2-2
CASSLKAVNTGELFF
TGTGCCAGCAGCTTAAAGGCGGTGAACACCGGGGAGCTGTTTTTT